The next 21 T cell receptor beta chains were all read from a single sample in a study of blood T cell repertoires in COVID-19. Method: immunoSEQ multiplex PCR; TCRdb's copy keeps in-frame clones and lacks some. The repertoire holds approximately 260,000 clones, with roughly 88% as singletons. The sequenced sample was peripheral blood. Every receptor here comes from a woman aged 70-85 years with COVID-19, enrolled during active disease.

This chain connects TRBV19 to TRBJ2-6; D unresolved. CDR3 length: 14 residues. The V end was cut by 0 bases, the J end by 5 bases, with 5 bases between. Germline CDR1 LNHDA, CDR2 SQIVND (reference sequence). The CDR3 coding sequence is TGTGCCAGTAGTATAGATGGCCGGGCCAACGTCCTGACTTTC. Translation gives CASSIDGRANVLTF.

CDR3 nucleotides: TGTGCCAGCAGCTTAGCGGGCGTAAGCAATCAGCCCCAGCATTTT. Residues: CASSLAGVSNQPQHF. This chain uses TRBV7-2 with TRBJ1-5; D call uncertain. The CDR3 totals 15 residues. CDR1 and CDR2 from the germline V gene are SGHTA and FQGNSA. The V and J ends lost 0 bases and 1 base respectively, with 7 bases between them.

This clone was seen just once. The chain's CDR3 is CASSQAGMNTEAFF. In DNA form, the CDR3 reads TGTGCCAGCAGCCAAGCCGGGATGAACACTGAAGCTTTCTTT. The chain links TRBV3-1 (or the pseudogene TRBV3-2) to TRBJ1-1; D is undetermined. Germline CDR1 is LGHDT and CDR2 is YNNKEL (reference sequence). The ends were cut back, 1 base at V and 0 bases at J, with 6 bases in the middle. The CDR3 sequence is 14 residues long.

The V gene is TRBV7-3, the J gene TRBJ2-3; D may be TRBD2 (6 bases). The germline CDR1 and CDR2 sequences are SGHTA and FQGTGA. CDR3 size: 15 residues. Trimming removed 2 bases from V and 4 bases from J, with 13 bases in between. The CDR3 DNA is TGTGCCAGCAGCTTACAGCCGGGAGTCCCAGATACGCAGTATTTT. The encoded protein is CASSLQPGVPDTQYF.

The rearrangement links TRBV29-1 to TRBJ2-3; 7 nucleotides line up with TRBD2. The CDR3 covers 12 residues. CDR1 SQVTM and CDR2 ANQGSEA come from the germline V gene. The V segment lost 6 bases and the J segment 7 bases; nucleotides outside the gene matches: 7. The CDR3 protein is CSVPRGGNTQYF. The CDR3 region has the DNA TGCAGCGTCCCTCGGGGAGGGAATACGCAGTATTTT.

The chain recombines TRBV5-1 with TRBJ2-2; D is unclear. This CDR3 contains 14 residues. Trimming pared 0 bases from V and 1 base from J, leaving 4 bases between. Germline CDR1 reads SGHRS; CDR2 reads YFSETQ. CDR3 coding DNA: TGCGCCAGCAGCTTGGACAGGAACACCGGGGAGCTGTTTTTT. Its translation: CASSLDRNTGELFF.

This clone has a single count. The gene calls are TRBV11-2 and TRBJ2-7, with 7 bases identical to TRBD2. Germline CDR1 reads SGHAT; CDR2 reads FQNNGV. The CDR3 spans 17 residues. The junction had 11 bases not matched to a gene; V was cut back by 1 base and J by 2 bases. CDR3 sequence (DNA): TGTGCCAGCAGCTTAGGCTCTACCGGACTAGTTGCCTACGAGCAGTACTTC. This gives the protein CASSLGSTGLVAYEQYF.

The CDR3 nucleotides are TGTGCCAGCAGCTCCGAGGGGGCGCGTGGGGCCAACGTCCTGACTTTC. Protein: CASSSEGARGANVLTF. The chain uses TRBV7-2 and TRBJ2-6; 7 bases fit TRBD1. The CDR3 sequence is 16 residues long. CDR1 and CDR2 (germline): SGHTA, FQGNSA. The V gene end was trimmed by 4 bases and the J gene end by 3 bases; junction bases not matched to a gene: 6.

This clone was recorded once. The chain employs TRBV6-5 and TRBJ1-6, with TRBD1 matching 9 bases. Germline CDR1 is MNHEY and CDR2 is SVGAGI. J was trimmed by 9 bases and V by 8 bases; bases with no gene match: 11. The CDR3 is 15 amino acids. This CDR3 is CASASRTGASSPLHF. CDR3 DNA: TGTGCCAGCGCCTCCCGGACAGGGGCTAGTTCACCCCTCCACTTT.

The rearrangement joins TRBV19 to TRBJ1-2, with TRBD1 identical over 12 bases. The CDR3 runs 13 residues. The germline gives CDR1 LNHDA, CDR2 SQIVND (reference sequence). V lost 5 bases, J lost 7 bases, and 2 bases stayed unmatched. The CDR3 region has the DNA TGTGCCAGTAGTTGGGGACAGGGGGCTGGCTACACCTTC. As protein: CASSWGQGAGYTF.

The J gene is TRBJ2-5, the V gene TRBV7-3; possible D gene TRBD2, 5 bases. V lost 2 bases and J 2 bases, leaving 12 bases between the germline ends. The germline V gene has CDR1 SGHTA and CDR2 FQGTGA. This CDR3 contains 15 residues. CDR3 region: CASSLAGVRQETQYF. The CDR3 DNA sequence: TGTGCCAGCAGCTTAGCCGGGGTGAGGCAAGAGACCCAGTACTTC.

The chain uses TRBV3-1 (or the pseudogene TRBV3-2) and TRBJ2-7; a possible D gene is TRBD1 (5 bases). Germline lookup yields CDR1 LGHDT and CDR2 YNNKEL (reference sequence). Deletions cut 2 bases from V and 2 bases from J, with 7 bases between. The CDR3 length is 13 residues. The CDR3 region has the DNA TGTGCCAGCAGCCAAAGGGGAACCTACGAGCAGTACTTC. Its protein product is CASSQRGTYEQYF.

This sequence joins TRBV7-3 and TRBJ1-3; no clear D. V dropped 0 bases and J dropped 11 bases, with 11 bases sitting between them. In germline, CDR1 is SGHTA, CDR2 FQGTGA. The CDR3 is 13 residues long. CDR3 DNA: TGTGCCAGCAGCTTAACGCGTGAACAGCCCATATATTTT. This translates into CASSLTREQPIYF. The full variable domain, with the rest looked up from reference TRBV7-3 and TRBJ1-3, is GAGVSQTPSNKVTEKGKYVELRCDPISGHTALYWYRQSLGQGPEFLIYFQGTGAADDSGLPNDRFFAVRPEGSVSTLKIQRTERGDSAVYLCASSLTREQPIYFGEGSWLTVV.

V gene TRBV19 combines with J gene TRBJ1-2; D is possibly TRBD1 (6 bases). From germline, CDR1 is LNHDA and CDR2 SQIVND (reference sequence). CDR3 length: 14 amino acids. V was clipped by 7 bases and J by 2 bases, with 14 bases between them. CDR3 DNA: TGTGCCAGTATTCCGGGACAAAGAAACTATGGCTACACCTTC. It is translated as CASIPGQRNYGYTF.

The V gene is TRBV4-3, the J gene TRBJ2-1; tentative D call: TRBD2 (5 bases). The length of the CDR3 is 15 residues. In germline, CDR1 is LGHNA, CDR2 YSLEER. Trimming cost V 0 bases and J 8 bases, with 14 bases left between them. The CDR3: CASSQDPLAADEQFF. The CDR3, as DNA: TGCGCCAGCAGCCAAGATCCGCTAGCAGCCGATGAGCAGTTCTTC.

J is TRBJ2-1 and V is TRBV3-1 (or the pseudogene TRBV3-2); D is perhaps TRBD2 (6 bases). Germline loops: CDR1 LGHDT, CDR2 YNNKEL (reference sequence). V lost 0 bases and J lost 7, with 19 bases in between. This CDR3 has 17 amino acids. The DNA for the CDR3 is TGTGCCAGCAGCCAAGATCCTTTCGGACTATACTCTAATGAGCAGTTCTTC. As protein: CASSQDPFGLYSNEQFF.

The DNA for the CDR3 is TGTGCCAGCAGTGAAGTAACGACAGGGAGTTACGAGCAGTACTTC. Residues: CASSEVTTGSYEQYF. The rearrangement joins TRBV2 to TRBJ2-7; 7 bases are shared with TRBD1. Germline CDR1 is SNHLY and CDR2 is FYNNEI. This CDR3 contains 15 residues. Trimming at V came to 1 base and at J to 4 bases, leaving 7 bases not matched to a gene.

This sequence joins TRBV3-1 (or the pseudogene TRBV3-2) and TRBJ1-1; tentative D call: TRBD1 (6 bases). CDR3 length: 14 amino acids. CDR1 is LGHDT, CDR2 YNNKEL, per germline (reference sequence). With 6 bases removed from V and 0 bases from J, the gap between germline ends came to 11 bases. The CDR3 bases are TGTGCCAGCAGGAACGAGGGGGTGAACACTGAAGCTTTCTTT. Translation: CASRNEGVNTEAFF.

This chain links TRBV15 with TRBJ1-6; TRBD1 might be the D (5 bases). The germline V and J ends were trimmed by 4 bases and 7 bases, with 11 bases remaining between them. The CDR3 length is 14 residues. The germline V gene encodes CDR1 LNHNV and CDR2 YYDKDF (reference sequence). CDR3 DNA sequence: TGTGCCACCAGCATAGACAGCGGGAATTCACCCCTCCACTTT. Its translation: CATSIDSGNSPLHF.

V is TRBV7-2 and J is TRBJ1-2, with TRBD1 matching 7 bases. The CDR3 is 16 amino acids. Germline values: CDR1 SGHTA, CDR2 FQGNSA. With 2 bases clipped from V and 0 bases from J, the junction kept 6 bases outside the gene matches. Here the CDR3 DNA reads TGTGCCAGCAGCTTAATCCCCGGGACAGCTAACTATGGCTACACCTTC. Protein: CASSLIPGTANYGYTF.

This sequence joins TRBV24-1 and TRBJ1-1, with 9 bases aligning to TRBD1. The V gene end was trimmed by 4 bases and the J gene end by 11 bases; junction bases not matched to a gene: 4. The length of the CDR3 is 12 residues. The germline gives CDR1 KGHDR, CDR2 SFDVKD. Here the CDR3 DNA reads TGTGCCACCAGTGACTGGACAGGGGCGGCTTTCTTT. This gives the protein CATSDWTGAAFF.